These 2 T cell receptor beta chains originate from one sample sequenced in a study. TCRdb reanalysed the 5' RACE reads using MiXCR and keeps one entry per CDR3 protein. The sample shows roughly 54,000 distinct CDR3 sequences, more than 15% of them seen only once. Sequenced: naive CD4+ T cells sorted from blood. Subset in this sample: naive CD4+ T cells, CD4+CD45RA+CD25-. All receptors come from a female donor with breast cancer.

The table lists this clonotype with a few counts. The chain recombines TRBV5-5 with TRBJ1-5, with D uncertain. This CDR3 region has 13 residues. Germline V lookup: CDR1 SGHKS, CDR2 YYEKEE (reference sequence). Trimming stripped 4 bases from V and 1 base from J, with 6 bases between. The CDR3 DNA reads TGTGCCAGCAGCCCCGACAGCAATCAGCCCCAGCATTTT. As protein: CASSPDSNQPQHF.

This clonotype was seen only a few times. The chain is built from TRBV5-1 and TRBJ2-3; D not resolved. Trimming left V 1 base short and J 4 bases short, with 13 bases between. CDR1 and CDR2 (germline): SGHRS, YFSETQ. This CDR3 region has 15 residues. CDR3 bases: TGCGCCAGCAGCTTGAATGTTTTGTCAGCAGATACGCAGTATTTT. Its translation: CASSLNVLSADTQYF.